These T cell receptor beta chains were read from a single sample in a study of blood T cells in healthy people across ages. Via MiXCR, TCRdb re-called the 5' RACE reads, giving one row per CDR3 protein. Of hundreds of thousands of distinct CDR3 sequences listed, roughly a quarter are singletons. The data were also submitted as part of a second study, on T cells of mothers and their children.

The material sequenced was blood. These receptors came from a boy between 2 and 10 years old in good health. Each CDR3 is given with its conserved first and last residue. Fields, in order: J gene, clone size, V gene, D gene, CDR3 protein, CDR3 DNA. A D gene is named only where the DNA matches it firmly. Expanded clones are given a class, and other clones once, few, many or no size at all.

TRBJ2-1 - TRBV6-1 - CASRPGRVDEQFF TGTGCCAGCAGACCCGGGCGGGTTGATGAGCAGTTCTTC
TRBJ1-1 many TRBV6-1 TRBD1 CASSRDRMNTEAFF TGTGCCAGCAGTCGGGACAGGATGAACACTGAAGCTTTCTTT
TRBJ2-3 - TRBV29-1 TRBD2 CSVIRLAGGSDTQYF TGCAGCGTAATCCGACTAGCGGGAGGCAGCGATACGCAGTATTTT
TRBJ2-7 few TRBV7-9 TRBD1 CASSLADRWQYF TGTGCCAGCAGCTTAGCGGACAGGTGGCAGTACTTC
TRBJ2-7 - TRBV6-5 TRBD1 CASSGQARGYEQYF TGTGCCAGCAGTGGACAGGCGAGGGGCTACGAGCAGTACTTC
TRBJ2-7 - TRBV19 - CASSRSLPYEQYF TGTGCCAGTTCCCGCTCTCTACCCTACGAGCAGTACTTC
TRBJ1-4 few TRBV20-1 - CSVWTATNEKLFF TGCAGTGTTTGGACCGCAACTAATGAAAAACTGTTTTTT
TRBJ2-7 few TRBV2 - CASARDGALSGEQYF TGTGCCAGCGCCCGGGACGGCGCCTTAAGCGGCGAGCAGTACTTC
TRBJ2-7 many TRBV12-3/TRBV12-4 - CASSLGVANEQYF TGTGCCAGCAGTTTAGGGGTAGCAAACGAGCAGTACTTC
TRBJ1-1 few TRBV12-3/TRBV12-4 TRBD1 CASRPTGELSTEAFF TGTGCCAGCAGACCTACAGGGGAGTTGAGCACTGAAGCTTTCTTT
TRBJ2-1 many TRBV20-1 TRBD2 CSARPGLLINEQFF TGCAGTGCTAGGCCGGGACTACTGATAAATGAGCAGTTCTTC
TRBJ2-7 - TRBV20-1 - CSARAGHNYEQYF TGCAGTGCTAGAGCCGGACACAACTACGAGCAGTACTTC
TRBJ2-7 - TRBV12-5 - CASGPPFGGQYF TGTGCTAGTGGTCCCCCGTTTGGTGGGCAGTACTTC
TRBJ2-7 few TRBV20-1 TRBD1 CSASRERDRGYEQCF TGCAGTGCATCCAGAGAGCGGGACAGGGGCTACGAGCAGTGCTTC
TRBJ2-5 - TRBV10-3 TRBD2 CAIGTSGQETQYF TGTGCCATTGGGACTAGCGGGCAAGAGACCCAGTACTTC
TRBJ1-2 - TRBV20-1 TRBD1 CSARPAGTGVPSYGYTF TGCAGTGCTAGACCTGCCGGGACAGGGGTGCCCTCCTATGGCTACACCTTC
TRBJ1-4 - TRBV4-3 - CASSQDQGWNEKLFF TGCGCCAGCAGCCAAGACCAGGGATGGAATGAAAAACTGTTTTTT
TRBJ1-5 few TRBV2 - CASSEWTDSNQPQHF TGTGCCAGCAGTGAGTGGACGGATAGCAATCAGCCCCAGCATTTT
TRBJ1-2 - TRBV6-5 - CASSLTGGTDYGYTF TGTGCCAGCAGCTTAACAGGTGGGACCGACTATGGCTACACCTTC
TRBJ1-4 few TRBV7-9 - CASSSWGRTKEKLFF TGTGCCAGCAGCTCCTGGGGTCGGACGAAGGAAAAACTGTTTTTT
TRBJ2-1 few TRBV6-4 - CASSETVSNEQFF TGTGCCAGCAGTGAAACAGTGAGCAATGAGCAGTTCTTC
TRBJ2-3 few TRBV7-9 - CASSPRDDPTDTQYF TGTGCCAGTAGCCCGCGGGACGACCCCACAGATACGCAGTATTTT
TRBJ1-3 medium-sized TRBV18 - CASLPENGNTIYF TGTGCCAGCTTACCCGAGAATGGAAACACCATATATTTT
TRBJ2-2 - TRBV5-1 - CASSTNQNTGELFF TGCGCCAGCAGCACTAATCAGAACACCGGGGAGCTGTTTTTT
TRBJ2-5 - TRBV5-1 - CASSPDAQKTQYF TGCGCCAGCAGCCCGGACGCCCAGAAGACCCAGTACTTC
TRBJ1-3 - TRBV12-3/TRBV12-4 - CASSQLGITGNTIYF TGTGCCAGCAGTCAACTCGGGATCACTGGAAACACCATATATTTT
TRBJ2-1 - TRBV7-9 - CASSSESRYNEQFF TGTGCCAGCAGCTCCGAGTCACGCTACAATGAGCAGTTCTTC
TRBJ2-1 - TRBV12-3/TRBV12-4 TRBD2 CASTAGGPYNEQFF TGTGCCAGCACTGCGGGGGGACCATACAATGAGCAGTTCTTC
TRBJ2-1 - TRBV20-1 TRBD2 CSASAGAGVYEQFF TGCAGTGCTAGTGCAGGAGCGGGAGTTTATGAGCAGTTCTTC
TRBJ2-2 few TRBV29-1 TRBD2 CSVGKAGGPLGTGELFF TGCAGCGTTGGAAAGGCGGGAGGGCCTCTCGGCACCGGGGAGCTGTTTTTT
TRBJ2-5 medium-sized TRBV5-1 - CASSLEGGETQYF TGCGCCAGCAGCCTCGAGGGTGGAGAGACCCAGTACTTC
TRBJ2-5 - TRBV20-1 - CSARDGGMGGRGGETQYF TGCAGTGCTAGAGACGGGGGAATGGGCGGCAGGGGAGGAGAGACCCAGTACTTC
TRBJ2-4 - TRBV27 - CASPKNIQYF TGTGCCTCGCCCAAAAACATTCAGTACTTC
TRBJ2-1 - TRBV6-5 - CASSYLLQGSSYNEQFF TGTGCCAGCAGTTACCTTCTTCAGGGAAGCTCCTACAATGAGCAGTTCTTC
TRBJ1-1 few TRBV5-1 TRBD1 CASSSTGRNTEAFF TGCGCCAGCAGTTCGACAGGGAGGAACACTGAAGCTTTCTTT
TRBJ2-7 - TRBV7-2 - CASSFTVGLDTVEQYF TGTGCCAGCAGCTTTACCGTTGGGCTAGATACCGTTGAGCAGTACTTC
TRBJ1-2 - TRBV29-1 TRBD1 CSDTGVYGYTF TGCAGCGACACAGGGGTCTATGGCTACACCTTC
TRBJ2-1 - TRBV11-2 - CASSSLKGSYNEQFF TGTGCCAGCAGCTCCCTTAAGGGCTCCTACAATGAGCAGTTCTTC
TRBJ2-1 - TRBV12-3/TRBV12-4 - CASSGGQLNNEQFF TGTGCCAGCAGTGGGGGACAACTCAACAATGAGCAGTTCTTC
TRBJ2-3 - TRBV29-1 TRBD2 CSVRAGKGDTQYF TGCAGCGTCCGAGCGGGAAAAGGGGATACGCAGTATTTT
TRBJ1-2 few TRBV12-3/TRBV12-4 TRBD1 CASSPLDRGYGYTF TGTGCCAGCAGCCCCCTGGACAGGGGGTATGGCTACACCTTC
TRBJ1-1 - TRBV12-3/TRBV12-4 - CASSLGGRGEAFF TGTGCCAGCAGTTTAGGAGGGAGGGGTGAAGCTTTCTTT
TRBJ2-5 few TRBV20-1 - CSASQRLQETQYF TGCAGTGCTAGTCAGCGTTTACAAGAGACCCAGTACTTC
TRBJ2-7 - TRBV4-3 - CASSQDPEVYEQYF TGCGCCAGCAGCCAAGACCCCGAGGTCTACGAGCAGTACTTC
TRBJ2-5 - TRBV29-1 - CSVEGVGFWETQYF TGCAGCGTTGAAGGAGTGGGATTTTGGGAGACCCAGTACTTC
TRBJ2-1 - TRBV11-2 TRBD1 CASSFSSGGSYNEQFF TGTGCCAGCAGCTTCTCCTCAGGGGGCTCCTACAATGAGCAGTTCTTC
TRBJ2-5 - TRBV19 TRBD2 CASSTGLAGAQETQYF TGTGCCAGTAGTACCGGACTAGCGGGGGCGCAAGAGACCCAGTACTTC
TRBJ1-1 - TRBV20-1 TRBD1 CSAMGQANTEAFF TGCAGTGCCATGGGACAGGCGAACACTGAAGCTTTCTTT